One sample yielded the 14 T cell receptor beta chains listed below, sequenced in a study of T-cell reconstitution after alpha-beta-depleted transplantation in children (dated by TCRdb to the mid-2010s). The protocol used for the library was PCR. The sequencing machine was an Illumina HiSeq 2500. To normalize quantification of the TCRbeta repertoire, the TCR libraries were built with molecular barcoding that relied on unique molecular identifiers. TCRdb trimmed public reads at Q25 via fastp, called clones via MiXCR and kept in-frame beta chains. CDR3 protein duplicates are merged, each entry listing the most common genes and DNA. The sample includes some 840,000 distinct CDR3 sequences, with around 17% observed a single time. The biggest ten clones account for approximately 5% of the sample. Taken with the paper, the label for treatment or condition translates to: allogeneic hematopoietic cell transplantation with graft depleted of TCRalphabeta T cells and CD19 B cells.

Specimen: PBMCs, mostly from graft donor cells, collected 360 days after TCRalphabeta/CD19-depleted stem cell transplant. Source of these receptors: a male patient younger than 18 who had a stem cell transplant for acute lymphoblastic leukemia, so the T cells may come from the graft donor.

The rearrangement uses TRBV5-1 and TRBJ2-1, with 11 positions matching TRBD2. The J segment lost 3 bases and the V segment lost 2 bases, leaving 4 bases of the junction unmatched. CDR3 length equals 16 residues. The V gene's germline CDR1 is SGHRS and CDR2 YFSETQ. Written as DNA, the CDR3 is TGCGCCAGCAGCTTCGGACTAGCGGGTTTCTACAATGAGCAGTTCTTC. It encodes CASSFGLAGFYNEQFF.

This chain uses TRBV11-2 with TRBJ2-7, with TRBD2 matching over 8 bases. Trimming cost V 5 bases and J 1 base; bases outside gene matches: 19. The CDR3 length is 19 residues. Looked up from germline, CDR1 is SGHAT and CDR2 is FQNNGV. The CDR3 DNA reads as TGTGCCAGCAGCCCTCGTTGGCTGGCGGGAGGCCCTTATTCCTACGAGCAGTACTTC. This sequence encodes CASSPRWLAGGPYSYEQYF.

In this sample, this clonotype turned up a few times. The chain recombines TRBV6-5 with TRBJ1-1; D is ambiguous. This CDR3 has 14 amino acids. CDR1 is MNHEY, CDR2 SVGAGI, per germline. V lost 2 bases and J 5 bases, leaving 12 bases between the germline ends. CDR3 protein: CASSYGIERTEAFF. For the CDR3, the DNA is TGTGCCAGCAGTTACGGTATAGAGCGAACTGAAGCTTTCTTT.

There are a few counts of this clonotype. The V and J genes are TRBV7-9 and TRBJ2-7, with TRBD1 matching over 12 bases. V shed 4 bases, J shed 7 bases, and the junction held 8 bases outside the gene matches. The CDR3 loop spans 15 amino acids. Germline CDR1 reads SEHNR; CDR2 reads FQNEAQ (reference sequence). In DNA form, the CDR3 reads TGTGCCAGCAGCTCCCCGGGACAGGGGGCAAAAGAGCAGTACTTC. This gives the protein CASSSPGQGAKEQYF.

The rearrangement uses TRBV5-1 and TRBJ2-7; TRBD1 agrees at 10 bases. Germline V gene lookup returns CDR1 SGHRS and CDR2 YFSETQ. CDR3 length equals 16 residues. J was trimmed by 3 bases and V by 4 bases; bases with no gene match: 10. In DNA form, the CDR3 reads TGCGCCAGCAGCGGCGGGGGGACAGGGGATATCTACGAGCAGTACTTC. This codes for CASSGGGTGDIYEQYF. Together with reference TRBV5-1 and TRBJ2-7, the CDR3 gives the full variable domain: KAGVTQTPRYLIKTRGQQVTLSCSPISGHRSVSWYQQTPGQGLQFLFEYFSETQRNKGNFPGRFSGRQFSNSRSEMNVSTLELGDSALYLCASSGGGTGDIYEQYFGPGTRLTVT.

In DNA, the CDR3 is TGCGCCAGCAGCTTGCGGCCTAGCGGGTCCTACGAGCAGTACTTC. Translated: CASSLRPSGSYEQYF. The rearrangement links TRBV5-1 to TRBJ2-7; 8 bases map to TRBD2. The V and J ends lost 1 base and 1 base, in that order; junction bases with no gene match: 4. In germline, CDR1 is SGHRS, CDR2 YFSETQ. There are 15 residues in the CDR3.

In DNA, the CDR3 is TGTGCCAGCAGTGAGGATCCCCTCGCGGGGGTAGCCAAAAACATTCAGTACTTC. Its translation is CASSEDPLAGVAKNIQYF. The V and J genes are TRBV25-1 and TRBJ2-4, with 7 bases fitting TRBD2. Germline V gene lookup returns CDR1 MGHDK and CDR2 SYGVNS. This CDR3 contains 18 residues. V was clipped by 3 bases and J by 0 bases; unmatched bases: 11.

The chain links TRBV9 to TRBJ2-2; 8 positions agree with TRBD1. V gave up 3 bases and J gave up 7 bases; unmatched junction bases: 8. Per germline, CDR1 SGDLS and CDR2 YYNGEE. The CDR3 contains 15 residues. CDR3 residues: CASSGQGIRVGELFF. CDR3 coding DNA: TGTGCCAGCAGCGGACAGGGGATTCGAGTCGGGGAGCTGTTTTTT. The entire variable domain, with the rest obtained from reference TRBV9 and TRBJ2-2, is as follows: DSGVTQTPKHLITATGQRVTLRCSPRSGDLSVYWYQQSLDQGLQFLIQYYNGEERAKGNILERFSAQQFPDLHSELNLSSLELGDSALYFCASSGQGIRVGELFFGEGSRLTVL.

J is TRBJ2-1 and V is TRBV18; 7 positions agree with TRBD1. Trimming at V came to 6 bases and at J to 4 bases, leaving 6 bases not matched to a gene. The CDR3 extends over 14 amino acids. Germline CDR1 and CDR2: KGHSH and LQKENI. The CDR3: CASSGGTEYNEQFF. The CDR3 DNA sequence: TGTGCCAGCTCGGGTGGGACAGAGTACAATGAGCAGTTCTTC.

The V gene is TRBV4-1, the J gene TRBJ1-6, with unresolved D. Trimming left V 3 bases short and J 8 bases short, with 23 bases between. Germline lookup yields CDR1 MGHRA and CDR2 YSYEKL. The CDR3 extends over 18 amino acids. The CDR3 protein is CASSHSPAGPTMDSPLHF. As DNA, the CDR3 is TGCGCCAGCAGCCATTCCCCGGCGGGTCCCACGATGGATTCACCCCTCCACTTT.

This clonotype was detected only a few times. The chain recombines TRBV18 with TRBJ2-7, with TRBD2 identical over 7 bases. The V gene's germline CDR1 is KGHSH and CDR2 LQKENI. The junction had 6 bases not matched to a gene; V was cut back by 3 bases and J by 7 bases. The CDR3 has 13 residues. CDR3 DNA: TGTGCCAGCTCACCCGCACTAGCGCAGGAGCAGTACTTC. This encodes CASSPALAQEQYF. The full variable domain, with the rest looked up from reference TRBV18 and TRBJ2-7, is NAGVMQNPRHLVRRRGQEARLRCSPMKGHSHVYWYRQLPEEGLKFMVYLQKENIIDESGMPKERFSAEFPKEGPSILRIQQVVRGDSAAYFCASSPALAQEQYFGPGTRLTVT.

This clonotype was observed a few times. The chain combines TRBV27 with TRBJ2-7; D gene ambiguous. V lost 2 bases to trimming and J lost 3 bases, with 8 bases between them. From germline, CDR1 is MNHEY and CDR2 SMNVEV (reference sequence). The CDR3 is 13 residues long. CDR3 nucleotide sequence: TGTGCCAGCAGTTTAGGAGCGTTCTACGAGCAGTACTTC. Translating gives CASSLGAFYEQYF.

The V and J genes are TRBV12-3 or TRBV12-4 and TRBJ2-7; perhaps TRBD2 as D (6 bases). The CDR3 is 18 residues long. Trimming took off 1 base at V and 1 base at J, with 20 bases between the two ends. The CDR3 DNA sequence: TGTGCCAGCAGTTTAGTTTTGGAGTGGTCAGGGACTTCCTACGAGCAGTACTTC. Its protein is CASSLVLEWSGTSYEQYF.

The chain carries TRBV12-3 or TRBV12-4 and TRBJ2-7; D may match TRBD1 or TRBD2 (6 bases each). Trimming left V 3 bases short and J 5 bases short, with 14 bases between. The CDR3 totals 14 residues. CDR3 amino acids: CASSFTGRINEQYF. The DNA for the CDR3 is TGTGCCAGCAGTTTCACAGGGAGGATTAACGAGCAGTACTTC.